The 17 T cell receptor beta chains listed next were all sequenced from one sample in a study of vaccination and CD4 T cells after COVID-19 (dated by TCRdb to between 2022 and 2023). The label giving this sample's treatment or condition can be read as: approximately nine-day PBMC culture with coronavirus spike peptide pools or control peptides (ViraFEST assay). These receptors have no known antigen. Libraries were prepared through PCR. Reads for this sample came from an Illumina iSeq 100. TCR sequencing of DNA from cultured CD4+ T cells used the Oncomine TCR Beta short-read assay at the Johns Hopkins FTIC core. TCRdb handled the public reads itself, with Q25 trimming in fastp and clone calling in MiXCR, and kept productive beta chains. Rows matching on CDR3 protein sequence are summarized as one entry with the most common DNA and genes. The sample contains about 7,300 distinct CDR3 sequences, 51% of them found a single time. About 37% of the sample is in the top ten clones.

The specimen was CD4+ T cells from blood, cultured in vitro. These TCRs come from a human donor who had recovered from COVID-19.

The chain joins TRBV5-6 to TRBJ2-2; D uncertain. Per the germline V gene, CDR1 is SGHDT and CDR2 is YYEEEE. Trimming removed 4 bases from V and 4 bases from J, with 8 bases in between. The CDR3 is 13 residues long. The CDR3 sequence is CASSADPTGELFF. CDR3 in DNA: TGTGCCAGCAGCGCGGACCCCACCGGGGAGCTGTTTTTT.

The sample holds a few counts of this clonotype. The V call is TRBV27, the J call TRBJ2-3, with 9 bases that match TRBD1. CDR1 is MNHEY and CDR2 is SMNVEV in the germline V gene (reference sequence). The V gene end was trimmed by 10 bases and the J gene end by 6 bases; junction bases not matched to a gene: 14. The CDR3 covers 15 residues. CDR3 amino acids: CATYPGGQGMDTQYF. The CDR3 region has the DNA TGTGCCACCTACCCGGGGGGACAGGGTATGGATACGCAGTATTTT.

The gene calls are TRBV7-8 and TRBJ1-2, with TRBD1 identical over 8 bases. The CDR3 has 13 amino acids. The trim removed 5 bases at V and 10 bases at J, leaving 9 bases unmatched. The germline V gene has CDR1 SGHVS and CDR2 FQNEAQ. Written as DNA, the CDR3 is TGTGCCAGCAGCCTTGACAGGGGAGATTACTACACCTTC. This codes for CASSLDRGDYYTF.

This sequence joins TRBV5-1 and TRBJ2-7, with D unresolved. The CDR3 length is 12 residues. The germline V gene encodes CDR1 SGHRS and CDR2 YFSETQ. Trimming left V 4 bases short and J 6 bases short, with 11 bases between. The DNA for the CDR3 is TGCGCCAGCAGCCCGACGATGGGCGAGCAGTACTTC. This encodes CASSPTMGEQYF. Filled out from reference TRBV5-1 and TRBJ2-7, the complete variable domain reads KAGVTQTPRYLIKTRGQQVTLSCSPISGHRSVSWYQQTPGQGLQFLFEYFSETQRNKGNFPGRFSGRQFSNSRSEMNVSTLELGDSALYLCASSPTMGEQYFGPGTRLTVT.

As concerns this clonotype: At one boundary the junction diverges from the germline segment, which might be a read error. The rearrangement links TRBV7-7 to TRBJ1-6, with D perhaps TRBD1 (6 bases). The CDR3 totals 17 residues. Germline loops: CDR1 SSHAT, CDR2 FNYEAQ (reference sequence). CDR3 in DNA: TGTGCTAGCAGCTCGGGACACCAAACCCCCTATAATTCACCCCTCCACTTT. Translated: CASSSGHQTPYNSPLHF.

This clonotype has just a few counts. CDR3 loop: CASRESGPNQPQHF. The CDR3, as DNA: TGTGCCAGCAGGGAGTCGGGGCCCAATCAGCCCCAGCATTTT. V usage is TRBV6-2 or TRBV6-3 and J usage is TRBJ1-5, with D tentatively TRBD1 (5 bases). The V end was cut by 6 bases, the J end by 3 bases, with 12 bases between. Germline values: CDR1 MNHEY, CDR2 SVGEGT. CDR3 length equals 14 residues.

This rearrangement joins TRBV20-1 to TRBJ2-3, with 10 bases identical to TRBD2. CDR1 DFQATT and CDR2 SNEGSKA come from the germline V gene (reference sequence). The length of the CDR3 is 15 residues. Germline trimming cut 5 bases from V and 6 bases from J; bases unmatched to any gene: 11. The CDR3 DNA is TGCAGTGCTGCCCTAGCGGGAGCGGTGGGGGATACGCAGTATTTT. It is translated as CSAALAGAVGDTQYF.

The chain employs TRBV5-1 and TRBJ2-7; 9 bases are shared with TRBD2. Per the germline V gene, CDR1 is SGHRS and CDR2 is YFSETQ. The CDR3 contains 14 residues. Trimming cost V 4 bases and J 6 bases; bases outside gene matches: 8. CDR3 nucleotide sequence: TGCGCCAGCAGCCCAGTAGCGGGAGAGGGCGAGCAGTACTTC. Its translation: CASSPVAGEGEQYF.

The rearrangement links TRBV20-1 to TRBJ2-3; D is undetermined. Trimming took 3 bases from V and 2 from J, leaving 6 bases between them. CDR1 is DFQATT, CDR2 SNEGSKA, per germline (reference sequence). This CDR3 region has 12 residues. The CDR3 here is CSARSVTDTQYF. The DNA for the CDR3 is TGCAGTGCTAGGAGCGTCACAGATACGCAGTATTTT.

This clonotype showed up just a few times. V gene TRBV7-8 combines with J gene TRBJ1-5; D remains unclear. This CDR3 is 14 amino acids long. The ends were cut back, 0 bases at V and 5 bases at J, with 8 bases in the middle. In germline, CDR1 is SGHVS, CDR2 FQNEAQ. In DNA, the CDR3 is TGTGCCAGCAGCTTAGCTGTCGTTGATCAGCCCCAGCATTTT. Residues: CASSLAVVDQPQHF.

V is TRBV18 and J is TRBJ2-2; a possible D gene is TRBD1 (5 bases). Per the germline V gene, CDR1 is KGHSH and CDR2 is LQKENI. The CDR3 is made up of 15 amino acids. Trimming cost V 3 bases and J 6 bases, with 14 bases left between them. DNA for the CDR3: TGTGCCAGCTCACCGAGGCAGGGTGAGGCCGGGGAGCTGTTTTTT. This gives the protein CASSPRQGEAGELFF.

The rearrangement joins TRBV20-1 to TRBJ2-1; TRBD1 matches at 8 bases. CDR1 is DFQATT and CDR2 is SNEGSKA in the germline V gene (reference sequence). The V gene end was trimmed by 0 bases and the J gene end by 9 bases; junction bases not matched to a gene: 10. The CDR3 runs to 15 residues. The CDR3 DNA sequence: TGCAGTGCTAGAGATGCCAGGGGGCGCGAGGGTGAGCAGTTCTTC. It specifies CSARDARGREGEQFF.

This rearrangement joins TRBV19 to TRBJ1-5, with a possible D match to TRBD1 (6 bases). Germline V gives CDR1 LNHDA, CDR2 SQIVND (reference sequence). The CDR3 length is 17 residues. Trimming shortened V by 5 bases and J by 2 bases, and 19 bases separated the two germline ends. CDR3 in amino acids: CASSLTTGTMGNQPQHF. In DNA, the CDR3 is TGTGCCAGTAGTCTGACGACCGGGACAATGGGCAATCAGCCCCAGCATTTT.

This clonotype was seen a handful of times. CDR3 sequence (DNA): TGTGCCAGCAGCAGCGACCGGGACAGGGGAAACGAGCAGTACTTC. This sequence encodes CASSSDRDRGNEQYF. The rearrangement joins TRBV21-1 to TRBJ2-7; the table's D call TRBD1 went unverified against the DNA. TRBV21-1 is a pseudogene locus. CDR3 length: 15 amino acids.

This clonotype was found a few times. The V gene is TRBV20-1, the J gene TRBJ2-3; D call uncertain. The CDR3 is 13 residues long. V gave up 6 bases and J gave up 2 bases, with 12 bases separating them. Germline V gene sequence: CDR1 DFQATT, CDR2 SNEGSKA (reference sequence). CDR3 in DNA: TGCAGTGCGGTACCCCCACACACAGATACGCAGTATTTT. Translation: CSAVPPHTDTQYF.

V and J are TRBV11-3 and TRBJ2-1, with 11 bases identical to TRBD2. The CDR3 totals 16 residues. V lost 4 bases, J lost 3 bases, and 5 bases stayed unmatched. Germline CDR1 is SGHNT and CDR2 is YENEEA. CDR3 in DNA: TGTGCCAGCAGCTCACCGGGACTAGCGGACTACAATGAGCAGTTCTTC. Translated, it gives CASSSPGLADYNEQFF.

The chain uses TRBV4-1 and TRBJ2-3; possible D gene TRBD2, 5 bases. CDR3 length: 17 residues. V gave up 0 bases and J gave up 0 bases, with 13 bases separating them. Germline assignment: CDR1 MGHRA and CDR2 YSYEKL. The CDR3 nucleotides are TGCGCCAGCAGCCAAGATCGACGGGATCATAGCACAGATACGCAGTATTTT. Translated: CASSQDRRDHSTDTQYF.